These 26 T cell receptor beta chains came from one sample sequenced in a study of blood T cell repertoires in COVID-19. This table comes from immunoSEQ multiplex PCR, and its TCRdb copy is limited to in-frame clones, with some not included. The sample lists about 130,000 clones, approximately 83% seen once, with under 8% in the top ten. Material: peripheral blood. The receptors were gathered from a man of 80 years or more with active or convalescent COVID-19.

J is TRBJ2-7 and V is TRBV5-1, with 7 bases matching TRBD1. The trim removed 2 bases at V and 4 bases at J, leaving 6 bases unmatched. CDR1 is SGHRS, CDR2 YFSETQ, per germline. This CDR3 has 14 amino acids. CDR3 protein: CASSFDREIYEQYF. The CDR3 nucleotides are TGCGCCAGCAGCTTCGACAGGGAAATTTACGAGCAGTACTTC.

V and J are TRBV3-1 (or the pseudogene TRBV3-2) and TRBJ1-1; 7 bases agree with TRBD1. The V gene's germline CDR1 is LGHDT and CDR2 YNNKEL (reference sequence). Trimming took 4 bases from V and 6 from J; bases not matched to a gene: 11. The CDR3 is 15 residues long. The CDR3 region has the DNA TGTGCCAGCAGCCCACGCCTAGACAGGGTGCCTGAAGCTTTCTTT. It is translated as CASSPRLDRVPEAFF.

The chain links TRBV5-1 to TRBJ2-1; 7 bases map to TRBD2. The length of the CDR3 is 15 residues. Per the germline V gene, CDR1 is SGHRS and CDR2 is YFSETQ. Germline trimming cut 4 bases from V and 8 bases from J; bases unmatched to any gene: 12. The CDR3 DNA reads as TGCGCCAGCAGCCCCCGGGACTACCTAACCGATGAGCAGTTCTTC. Its protein product is CASSPRDYLTDEQFF.

This chain joins TRBV10-1 and TRBJ2-7; 10 bases line up with TRBD1. Trimming removed 1 base from V and 6 bases from J; junction bases left unmatched: 6. The CDR3 runs 15 residues. CDR1 and CDR2 (germline): WNHNN, SYGVQD (reference sequence). CDR3 region: CASSELGQGLFEQYF. CDR3 bases: TGCGCCAGCAGTGAGTTGGGACAGGGGCTCTTCGAGCAGTACTTC.

This chain joins TRBV19 and TRBJ1-3; D is uncertain. Germline V gene lookup returns CDR1 LNHDA and CDR2 SQIVND (reference sequence). The CDR3 loop spans 14 amino acids. The V end lost 6 bases, the J end lost 0 bases, and 9 bases lay between the germline ends. The CDR3 nucleotides are TGTGCCAGTAGCGCATCAGTCTCTGGAAACACCATATATTTT. It translates to CASSASVSGNTIYF.

This CDR3 reads CASRLTGDNQPQHF. Written as DNA, the CDR3 is TGTGCCAGCAGACTAACAGGGGACAATCAGCCCCAGCATTTT. This chain uses TRBV28 with TRBJ1-5, with TRBD1 matching 7 bases. The trim removed 6 bases at V and 3 bases at J, leaving 5 bases unmatched. Germline-derived CDR1 and CDR2 are MDHEN and SYDVKM. This CDR3 contains 14 residues.

The chain uses TRBV7-9 and TRBJ2-2; a weak D match, TRBD1 (5 bases). CDR3 length: 15 amino acids. Germline lookup yields CDR1 SEHNR and CDR2 FQNEAQ (reference sequence). The V end was cut by 6 bases, the J end by 7 bases, with 18 bases between. CDR3 in DNA: TGTGCCAGCAGTCCCCGACAGCGACACAGCGGGGAGCTGTTTTTT. Translating gives CASSPRQRHSGELFF.

The chain recombines TRBV7-3 with TRBJ2-2, with D maybe TRBD1 (6 bases). Germline lookup yields CDR1 SGHTA and CDR2 FQGTGA. V lost 4 bases to trimming and J lost 6 bases, with 12 bases between them. There are 14 residues in the CDR3. The CDR3 loop reads CASSSQGRSGELFF. The CDR3 region has the DNA TGTGCCAGCAGCTCGCAGGGGCGTTCCGGGGAGCTGTTTTTT.

The rearrangement joins TRBV6-5 to TRBJ1-2, with 7 bases aligning to TRBD1. Germline trimming cut 6 bases from V and 5 bases from J; bases unmatched to any gene: 9. CDR1 is MNHEY, CDR2 SVGAGI, per germline. The CDR3 spans 14 residues. The CDR3 DNA reads as TGTGCCAGCAGCCAGGACAGGCAAGCTTATGGCTACACCTTC. This sequence encodes CASSQDRQAYGYTF.

The V gene is TRBV6-5, the J gene TRBJ2-7; a weak D match, TRBD1 (5 bases). The CDR3 length is 15 residues. Germline assignment: CDR1 MNHEY and CDR2 SVGAGI. Trimming took 0 bases from V and 3 from J, leaving 12 bases between them. This CDR3 is CASSYSGRAHYEQYF. CDR3 nucleotide sequence: TGTGCCAGCAGTTACTCAGGCAGGGCCCACTACGAGCAGTACTTC.

The gene calls are TRBV18 and TRBJ2-1, with 7 bases matching TRBD1. V was pared by 2 bases and J by 8 bases, with 3 bases of the junction left unmatched. The V gene's germline CDR1 is KGHSH and CDR2 LQKENI. CDR3 size: 13 residues. The CDR3 nucleotides are TGTGCCAGCTCACCAGGGACAGACTATGAGCAGTTCTTC. This encodes CASSPGTDYEQFF.

The chain carries TRBV24-1 and TRBJ1-5, with no clear D. The CDR3 sequence is 13 residues long. V lost 4 bases and J 6 bases, leaving 9 bases between the germline ends. Germline V gene sequence: CDR1 KGHDR, CDR2 SFDVKD. The CDR3 region has the DNA TGTGCCACCAGTGACGTCTCGGGTCAGCCCCAGCATTTT. As protein: CATSDVSGQPQHF.

This rearrangement joins TRBV15 to TRBJ2-1, with 7 bases that match TRBD2. Germline lookup yields CDR1 LNHNV and CDR2 YYDKDF (reference sequence). This CDR3 contains 14 residues. The junction had 10 bases not matched to a gene; V was cut back by 9 bases and J by 5 bases. The chain's CDR3 is CATRKGAGDNEQFF. In nucleotides, the CDR3 is TGTGCCACTCGAAAAGGGGCGGGGGACAATGAGCAGTTCTTC.

This clone was detected only a few times. This chain links TRBV19 with TRBJ2-3, with D possibly TRBD2 on 7 matching bases. CDR1 is LNHDA and CDR2 is SQIVND in the germline V gene (reference sequence). This CDR3 contains 15 residues. The V end lost 6 bases, the J end lost 7 bases, and 20 bases lay between the germline ends. CDR3 DNA sequence: TGTGCCAGTAGGGAGACGGGGGGACACCCCAATACGCAGTATTTT. Translating gives CASRETGGHPNTQYF.

This clone occurred a few times. The CDR3 nucleotides are TGTGCCAGCAGCCAAGTTATATATGTGACCCAGTACTTC. This gives the protein CASSQVIYVTQYF. The V call is TRBV4-2, the J call TRBJ2-5; no reliable D call. The CDR3 has 13 residues. Germline CDR1 is LGHNA and CDR2 is YNFKEQ. Trimming pared 1 base from V and 7 bases from J, leaving 10 bases between.

The chain combines TRBV6-5 with TRBJ2-2; 9 positions agree with TRBD1. CDR3 length: 15 amino acids. Trimming cost V 6 bases and J 0 bases; bases outside gene matches: 2. CDR1 is MNHEY and CDR2 is SVGAGI in the germline V gene. As DNA, the CDR3 is TGTGCCAGCAGGGGGACAGGGTCGAACACCGGGGAGCTGTTTTTT. It is translated as CASRGTGSNTGELFF.

This chain connects TRBV18 to TRBJ1-6; D might be TRBD1 (5 bases). The V and J ends lost 4 bases and 10 bases respectively, with 14 bases between them. Germline-derived CDR1 and CDR2 are KGHSH and LQKENI. The CDR3 runs 14 residues. This chain's CDR3 is CASSLGDFDSPLHF. CDR3 DNA: TGTGCCAGCTCACTCGGGGACTTCGACTCACCCCTCCACTTT.

This clone was seen a single time. CDR3 nucleotide sequence: TGTGCCAGCAGCTCAACAGGGAGGGCGACCTACGAGCAGTACTTC. It is translated as CASSSTGRATYEQYF. This chain uses TRBV7-2 with TRBJ2-7; weak D call: TRBD2 (7 bases). The CDR3 length is 15 residues. Germline CDR1 reads SGHTA; CDR2 reads FQGNSA. The ends were cut back, 4 bases at V and 2 bases at J, with 15 bases in the middle.

This sequence joins TRBV21-1 and TRBJ2-7; the table assigns TRBD2, which was not confirmed against the DNA. TRBV21-1 is an annotated pseudogene. CDR3 length: 14 amino acids. Here the CDR3 DNA reads TGTGCCAGCAGCAAGCGGTTCCCAAGTCACGAGCAGTACTTC. Protein product: CASSKRFPSHEQYF.

The gene calls are TRBV13 and TRBJ2-2; 11 bases are a match to TRBD1. CDR3 length: 17 residues. Germline CDR1 is PRHDT and CDR2 is FYEKMQ (reference sequence). Losses at the gene ends were 4 bases for V and 4 bases for J; bases not matched to a gene: 8. The DNA for the CDR3 is TGTGCCAGCAGCTCCAGGACAGGGGGCTTTGGCACCGGGGAGCTGTTTTTT. Its protein product is CASSSRTGGFGTGELFF. The whole variable domain, filled in from reference TRBV13 and TRBJ2-2, reads AAGVIQSPRHLIKEKRETATLKCYPIPRHDTVYWYQQGPGQDPQFLISFYEKMQSDKGSIPDRFSAQQFSDYHSELNMSSLELGDSALYFCASSSRTGGFGTGELFFGEGSRLTVL.

J is TRBJ1-6 and V is TRBV2; 9 bases match TRBD1. CDR3 length: 15 amino acids. Losses at the gene ends were 7 bases for V and 9 bases for J; bases not matched to a gene: 10. Germline values: CDR1 SNHLY, CDR2 FYNNEI. The CDR3 coding sequence is TGTGCCAGCACGGGGGCGGGGACAGGGTCTTCACCCCTCCACTTT. Encoded protein: CASTGAGTGSSPLHF.

The chain carries TRBV4-2 and TRBJ2-7; 7 bases map to TRBD2. Germline CDR1 and CDR2: LGHNA and YNFKEQ. The CDR3 loop spans 15 amino acids. V lost 2 bases, J lost 2 bases, and 6 bases stayed unmatched. CDR3 DNA: TGTGCCAGCAGCCAAATGGGAGGGAAAGCCTACGAGCAGTACTTC. Its protein is CASSQMGGKAYEQYF.

The gene calls are TRBV6-6 and TRBJ1-1; D may be TRBD1 (5 bases). V was clipped by 3 bases and J by 0 bases, with 14 bases between them. The germline V gene encodes CDR1 MNHNY and CDR2 SVGAGI (reference sequence). The CDR3 loop spans 16 amino acids. CDR3 DNA: TGTGCCAGCAGTTATCTTCCAGGGAATATGAACACTGAAGCTTTCTTT. Translation gives CASSYLPGNMNTEAFF.

V usage is TRBV18 and J usage is TRBJ1-2, with TRBD1 as a possible D gene (6 bases). The CDR3 is 16 residues long. The germline CDR1 and CDR2 sequences are KGHSH and LQKENI. The V end was cut by 1 base, the J end by 5 bases, with 17 bases between. CDR3 nucleotides: TGTGCCAGCTCACCACTGGGGGCACAAGTGGGTTATGGCTACACCTTC. Translated, it gives CASSPLGAQVGYGYTF.

The genes are TRBV7-6 and TRBJ1-3; TRBD1 agrees at 7 bases. Germline V CDR1 and CDR2: SGHVS, FNYEAQ. The CDR3 covers 15 residues. Trimming at V came to 4 bases and at J to 3 bases, leaving 6 bases not matched to a gene. CDR3 amino acids: CASSSLTGIGNTIYF. CDR3 DNA: TGTGCCAGCAGCTCCCTGACAGGGATTGGAAACACCATATATTTT.

CDR3 sequence (DNA): TGCGCCAGCAGCTTGAGTTCGACGGGAAATAATTCACCCCTCCACTTT. Its protein is CASSLSSTGNNSPLHF. The chain is built from TRBV5-1 and TRBJ1-6; D is undetermined. Germline lookup yields CDR1 SGHRS and CDR2 YFSETQ. The CDR3 is 16 amino acids. Between the trimmed V and J ends, which lost 1 base and 5 bases, there was a span of 13 bases.